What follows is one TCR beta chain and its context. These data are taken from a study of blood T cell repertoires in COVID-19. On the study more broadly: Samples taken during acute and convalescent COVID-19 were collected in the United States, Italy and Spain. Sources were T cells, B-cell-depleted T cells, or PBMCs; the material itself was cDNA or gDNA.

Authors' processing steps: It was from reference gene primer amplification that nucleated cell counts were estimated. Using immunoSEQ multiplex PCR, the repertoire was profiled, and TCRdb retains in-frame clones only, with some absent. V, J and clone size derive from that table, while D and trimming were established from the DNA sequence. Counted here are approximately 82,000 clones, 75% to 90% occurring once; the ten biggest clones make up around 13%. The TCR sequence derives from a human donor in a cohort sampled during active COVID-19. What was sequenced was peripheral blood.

Here the CDR3 reads CASSADRATGNTIYF. The CDR3 region has the DNA TGTGCCAGCTCAGCTGACAGGGCAACTGGAAACACCATATATTTT. This rearrangement joins TRBV18 to TRBJ1-3; 7 bases agree with TRBD1. Germline CDR1 reads KGHSH; CDR2 reads LQKENI. The junction had 6 bases not matched to a gene; V was cut back by 5 bases and J by 2 bases. This CDR3 is built from 15 residues. The whole variable domain, remainder taken from reference TRBV18 and TRBJ1-3, is NAGVMQNPRHLVRRRGQEARLRCSPMKGHSHVYWYRQLPEEGLKFMVYLQKENIIDESGMPKERFSAEFPKEGPSILRIQQVVRGDSAAYFCASSADRATGNTIYFGEGSWLTVV.